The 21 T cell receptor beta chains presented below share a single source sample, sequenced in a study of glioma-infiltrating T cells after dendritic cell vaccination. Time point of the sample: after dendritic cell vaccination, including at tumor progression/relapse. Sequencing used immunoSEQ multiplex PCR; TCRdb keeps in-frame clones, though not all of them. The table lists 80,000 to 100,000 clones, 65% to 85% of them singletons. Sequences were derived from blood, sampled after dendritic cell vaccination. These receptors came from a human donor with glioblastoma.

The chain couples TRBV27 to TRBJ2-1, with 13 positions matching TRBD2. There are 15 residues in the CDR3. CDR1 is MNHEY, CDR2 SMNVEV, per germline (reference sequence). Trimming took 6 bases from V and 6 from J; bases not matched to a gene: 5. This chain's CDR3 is CASRVGTSGINEQFF. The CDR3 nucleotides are TGTGCCAGCAGAGTCGGGACTAGCGGGATCAATGAGCAGTTCTTC.

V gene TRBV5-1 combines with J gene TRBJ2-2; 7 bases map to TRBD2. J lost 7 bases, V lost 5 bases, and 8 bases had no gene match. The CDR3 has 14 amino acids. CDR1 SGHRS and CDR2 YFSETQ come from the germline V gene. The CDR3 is CASRSSGYNGELFF. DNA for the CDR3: TGCGCCAGCAGATCTAGCGGATACAACGGGGAGCTGTTTTTT. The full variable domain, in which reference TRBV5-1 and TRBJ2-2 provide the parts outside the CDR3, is KAGVTQTPRYLIKTRGQQVTLSCSPISGHRSVSWYQQTPGQGLQFLFEYFSETQRNKGNFPGRFSGRQFSNSRSEMNVSTLELGDSALYLCASRSSGYNGELFFGEGSRLTVL.

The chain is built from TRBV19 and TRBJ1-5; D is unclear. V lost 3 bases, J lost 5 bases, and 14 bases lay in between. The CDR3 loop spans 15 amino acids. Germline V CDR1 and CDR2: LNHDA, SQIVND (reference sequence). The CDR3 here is CASSISWAGDQPQHF. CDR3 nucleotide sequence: TGTGCCAGTAGTATTTCGTGGGCAGGCGATCAGCCCCAGCATTTT.

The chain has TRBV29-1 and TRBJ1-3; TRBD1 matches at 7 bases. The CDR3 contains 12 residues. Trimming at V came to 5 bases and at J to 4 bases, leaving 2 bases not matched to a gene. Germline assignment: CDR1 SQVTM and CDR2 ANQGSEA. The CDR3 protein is CSVNRGGNTIYF. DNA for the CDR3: TGCAGCGTTAACAGGGGAGGAAACACCATATATTTT.

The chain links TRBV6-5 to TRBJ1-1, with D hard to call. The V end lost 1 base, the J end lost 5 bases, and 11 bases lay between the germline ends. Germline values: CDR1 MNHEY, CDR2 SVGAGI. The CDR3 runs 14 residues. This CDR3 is CASSYYSGSTEAFF. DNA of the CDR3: TGTGCCAGCAGTTACTATTCGGGGTCGACTGAAGCTTTCTTT.

Here the CDR3 DNA reads TGTGCCAGCTCACCTCCGGGACAGGGGACCAAAAACATTCAGTACTTC. Translation: CASSPPGQGTKNIQYF. V is TRBV18 and J is TRBJ2-4, with 10 bases that match TRBD1. The ends lost 3 bases at V and 2 bases at J; junction bases unmatched: 4. The CDR3 is 16 amino acids. Germline-derived CDR1 and CDR2 are KGHSH and LQKENI.

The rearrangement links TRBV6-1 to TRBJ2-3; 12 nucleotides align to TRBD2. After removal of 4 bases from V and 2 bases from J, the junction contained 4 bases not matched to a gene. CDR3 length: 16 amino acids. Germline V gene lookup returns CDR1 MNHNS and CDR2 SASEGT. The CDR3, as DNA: TGTGCCAGCAGTGGACTAGCGGGGGCCGCCACAGATACGCAGTATTTT. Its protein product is CASSGLAGAATDTQYF.

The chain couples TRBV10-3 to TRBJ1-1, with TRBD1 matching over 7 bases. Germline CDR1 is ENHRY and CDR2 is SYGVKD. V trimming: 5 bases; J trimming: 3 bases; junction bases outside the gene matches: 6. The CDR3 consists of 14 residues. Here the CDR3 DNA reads TGTGCCATCAGTATGACAGGGTCGGACACTGAAGCTTTCTTT. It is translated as CAISMTGSDTEAFF.

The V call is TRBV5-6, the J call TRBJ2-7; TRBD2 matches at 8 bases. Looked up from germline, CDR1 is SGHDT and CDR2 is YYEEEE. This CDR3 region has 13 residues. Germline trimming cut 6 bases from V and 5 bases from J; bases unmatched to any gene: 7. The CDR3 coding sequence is TGTGCCAGCATCGGGGGGGCTCGGGACGAGCAGTACTTC. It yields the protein CASIGGARDEQYF.

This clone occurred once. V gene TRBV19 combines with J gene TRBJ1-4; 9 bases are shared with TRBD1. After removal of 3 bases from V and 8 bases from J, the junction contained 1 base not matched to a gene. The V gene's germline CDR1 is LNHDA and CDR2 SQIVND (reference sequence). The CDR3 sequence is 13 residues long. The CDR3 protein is CASSMGQGEKLFF. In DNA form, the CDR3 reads TGTGCCAGTAGTATGGGACAGGGCGAAAAACTGTTTTTT.

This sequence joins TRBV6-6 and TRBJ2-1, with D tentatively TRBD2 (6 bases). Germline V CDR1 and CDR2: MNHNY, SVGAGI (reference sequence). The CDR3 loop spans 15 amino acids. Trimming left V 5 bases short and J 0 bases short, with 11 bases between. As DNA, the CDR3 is TGTGCCAGCAGTCTCTTTAGCGGCTCCTACAATGAGCAGTTCTTC. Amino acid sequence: CASSLFSGSYNEQFF.

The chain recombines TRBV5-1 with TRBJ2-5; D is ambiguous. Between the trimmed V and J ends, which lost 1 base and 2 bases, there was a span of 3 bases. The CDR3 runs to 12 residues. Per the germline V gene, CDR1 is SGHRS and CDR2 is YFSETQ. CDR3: CASSLQQETQYF. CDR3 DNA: TGCGCCAGCAGCTTGCAACAAGAGACCCAGTACTTC.

The CDR3 nucleotides are TGTGCCAGCAGACTAGGTTATACCGGGGAGCTGTTTTTT. Its translation is CASRLGYTGELFF. This chain connects TRBV6-1 to TRBJ2-2, with D tentatively TRBD2 (5 bases). V lost 6 bases, J lost 5 bases, and 10 bases lay in between. CDR1 and CDR2 (germline): MNHNS, SASEGT. The CDR3 length is 13 residues.

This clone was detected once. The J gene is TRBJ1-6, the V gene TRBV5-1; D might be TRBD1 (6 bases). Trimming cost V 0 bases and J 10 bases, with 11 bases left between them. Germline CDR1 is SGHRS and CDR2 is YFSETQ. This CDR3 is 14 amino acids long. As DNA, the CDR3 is TGCGCCAGCAGCTTGGCTAGGGGGGGGTCACCCCTCCACTTT. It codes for CASSLARGGSPLHF.

CDR3: CASTPRGISGSYNEQFF. In nucleotides, the CDR3 is TGTGCCAGCACCCCTCGAGGGATTAGCGGGAGCTACAATGAGCAGTTCTTC. J is TRBJ2-1 and V is TRBV27; 9 bases agree with TRBD2. J was trimmed by 3 bases and V by 7 bases; bases with no gene match: 13. This CDR3 contains 17 residues. CDR1 MNHEY and CDR2 SMNVEV come from the germline V gene (reference sequence).

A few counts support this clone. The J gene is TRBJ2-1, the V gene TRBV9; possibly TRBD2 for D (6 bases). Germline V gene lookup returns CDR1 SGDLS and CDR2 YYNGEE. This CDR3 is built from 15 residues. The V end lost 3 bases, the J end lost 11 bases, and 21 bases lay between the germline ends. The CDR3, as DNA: TGTGCCAGCAGCGGCGGGACGAACTCTGAATCTAAGCAGTTCTTC. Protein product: CASSGGTNSESKQFF.

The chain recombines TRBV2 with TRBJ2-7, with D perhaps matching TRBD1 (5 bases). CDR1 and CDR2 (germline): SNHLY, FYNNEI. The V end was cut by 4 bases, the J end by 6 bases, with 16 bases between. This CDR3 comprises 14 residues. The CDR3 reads CASSGQLTFREQYF. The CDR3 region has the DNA TGTGCCAGCAGTGGACAGCTTACGTTTCGCGAGCAGTACTTC.

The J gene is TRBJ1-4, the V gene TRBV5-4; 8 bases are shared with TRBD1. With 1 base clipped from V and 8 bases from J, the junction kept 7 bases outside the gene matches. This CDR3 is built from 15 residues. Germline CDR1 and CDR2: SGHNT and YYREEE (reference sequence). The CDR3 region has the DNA TGTGCCAGCAGCTTGTCGTCAGGGGGCCAAGAAAAACTGTTTTTT. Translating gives CASSLSSGGQEKLFF.

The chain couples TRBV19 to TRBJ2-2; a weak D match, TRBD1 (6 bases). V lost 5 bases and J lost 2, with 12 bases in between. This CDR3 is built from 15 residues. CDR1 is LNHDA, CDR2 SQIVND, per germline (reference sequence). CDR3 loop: CASSYGTLNTGELFF. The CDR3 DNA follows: TGTGCCAGTAGTTACGGGACACTCAACACCGGGGAGCTGTTTTTT.

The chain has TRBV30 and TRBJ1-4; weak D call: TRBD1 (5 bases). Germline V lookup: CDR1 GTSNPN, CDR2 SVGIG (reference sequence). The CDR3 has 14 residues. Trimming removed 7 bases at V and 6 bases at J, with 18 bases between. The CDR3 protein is CASKLAGPYEKLFF. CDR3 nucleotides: TGTGCCTCTAAACTTGCGGGGCCCTATGAAAAACTGTTTTTT.

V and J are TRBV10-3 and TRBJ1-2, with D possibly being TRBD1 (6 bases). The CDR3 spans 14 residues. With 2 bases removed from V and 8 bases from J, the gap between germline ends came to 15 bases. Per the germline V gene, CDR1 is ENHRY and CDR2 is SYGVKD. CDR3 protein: CAISEGAGGKGYTF. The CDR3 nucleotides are TGTGCCATCAGTGAGGGGGCTGGGGGCAAGGGCTACACCTTC.